This T cell receptor (beta chain) was observed in a study of cytomegalovirus exposure and HLA in healthy donors. PCR was performed using 60 Vbeta and 13 Jbeta primers. Measured with immunoSEQ multiplex PCR; TCRdb has only the in-frame clones, and not every one. The sample lists roughly 99,000 clones, roughly 72% seen once, with roughly 8% in the top ten. V shed 9 bases, J shed 3 bases, and the junction held 7 bases outside the gene matches. The CDR3 runs 13 residues. Germline V gene sequence: CDR1 ENHRY, CDR2 SYGVKD. The specimen sequenced was PBMCs. The V call is TRBV10-3, the J call TRBJ1-1; TRBD1 matches 7 bases. The TCR originated in a man under 40 in good health and CMV-seronegative. The CDR3 loop is CAIRTGQDTEAFF. As DNA, the CDR3 is TGTGCCATTAGAACCGGACAGGACACTGAAGCTTTCTTT.